Shown below are 13 T cell receptor beta chains from a single sample sequenced in a study of CXCR3-negative and CXCR3-positive naive CD8 T cells. Notes on the study in general: Hydrophobicity of TRB CDR3s was greater in CXCR3-positive naive cells than in CXCR3-negative naive cells.

cDNA libraries for TRB were generated by 5' RACE incorporating UMI labels. TCRdb re-called the 5' RACE reads; every CDR3 protein appears as one record, without DNA. This sample's table has approximately 98,000 distinct CDR3 sequences. What these receptors recognize is not known. The sequenced material came from naive CXCR3+ CD8+ T cells from blood. Subset in this sample: CD45RO-CCR7+CD27+CD95- naive CD8+ T cells expressing CXCR3 (TNR3+). The receptors derive from a human donor in good health. Some clones in this sample may be carry-over from other donors' samples.

The rearrangement links TRBV4-2 to TRBJ1-1. From germline, CDR1 is LGHNA and CDR2 YNFKEQ. This CDR3 spans 12 amino acids. The CDR3 protein is CASSQESSEAFF.

This chain joins TRBV12-3 or TRBV12-4 and TRBJ2-7; TCRdb gives TRBD2 as the D gene, but with no DNA this cannot be confirmed. This CDR3 spans 17 amino acids. The CDR3 loop is CASSSAAVGASFYEQYF.

This chain connects TRBV15 to TRBJ2-5; absent DNA, TCRdb's TRBD1 call cannot be checked. The CDR3 has 15 amino acids. Germline CDR1 LNHNV, CDR2 YYDKDF (reference sequence). Here the CDR3 reads CATGNPWRGAETQYF. Drawing the rest from reference TRBV15 and TRBJ2-5, the complete variable domain is DAMVIQNPRYQVTQFGKPVTLSCSQTLNHNVMYWYQQKSSQAPKLLFHYYDKDFNNEADTPDNFQSRRPNTSFCFLDIRSPGLGDTAMYLCATGNPWRGAETQYFGPGTRLLVL.

The chain uses TRBV7-2 and TRBJ1-2; lacking DNA, the TRBD1 call made by TCRdb goes unchecked. Germline-derived CDR1 and CDR2 are SGHTA and FQGNSA. The CDR3 loop spans 12 amino acids. The CDR3 loop reads CASSLGEGTGGF.

V is TRBV20-1 and J is TRBJ2-7; TCRdb calls TRBD1, which cannot be checked without DNA. The CDR3 spans 14 residues. From germline, CDR1 is DFQATT and CDR2 SNEGSKA (reference sequence). The CDR3 here is CSAIKGQDRDELQF.

V usage is TRBV24-1 and J usage is TRBJ2-3; checking the TCRdb D call of TRBD2 is not possible without DNA. Germline loops: CDR1 KGHDR, CDR2 SFDVKD. The CDR3 runs to 16 residues. The CDR3 protein is CATSDSSGPAGDTQYF.

V and J are TRBV5-1 and TRBJ2-7; TCRdb names TRBD2, which stays unverified in the absence of DNA. The CDR3 totals 14 residues. CDR1 SGHRS and CDR2 YFSETQ come from the germline V gene. CDR3 region: CASGRNPTAVEQYF. Full variable domain (remainder filled in from reference TRBV5-1 and TRBJ2-7): KAGVTQTPRYLIKTRGQQVTLSCSPISGHRSVSWYQQTPGQGLQFLFEYFSETQRNKGNFPGRFSGRQFSNSRSEMNVSTLELGDSALYLCASGRNPTAVEQYFGPGTRLTVT.

The chain joins TRBV28 to TRBJ2-1; TCRdb indicates TRBD2, and absent DNA this call remains unverified. The V gene's germline CDR1 is MDHEN and CDR2 SYDVKM. The CDR3 is 13 residues long. CDR3 residues: CASISPEYNEQFF.

CDR3 region: CASSADRGPMNTEAFF. V and J are TRBV27 and TRBJ1-1; there is no DNA to check the TCRdb D call of TRBD1. CDR3 size: 16 residues. Germline lookup yields CDR1 MNHEY and CDR2 SMNVEV (reference sequence).

V and J are TRBV5-1 and TRBJ1-2; the TCRdb D gene call, TRBD1, has no DNA to confirm it. In germline, CDR1 is SGHRS, CDR2 YFSETQ. The CDR3 runs 15 residues. CDR3 in amino acids: CASSLYTGQVNGYTF.

The chain links TRBV5-1 to TRBJ2-2; the D call from TCRdb, TRBD1, cannot be confirmed without DNA. CDR1 is SGHRS and CDR2 is YFSETQ in the germline V gene. The CDR3 loop spans 18 amino acids. The CDR3 sequence is CASSLPAGASRNTGELFF.

This rearrangement joins TRBV29-1 to TRBJ2-1; TCRdb's assignment of TRBD2 cannot be checked, as there is no DNA. This CDR3 spans 15 amino acids. Germline V gene lookup returns CDR1 SQVTM and CDR2 ANQGSEA. The CDR3 loop is CSVEERALAYNEQFF.

This rearrangement joins TRBV6-4 to TRBJ2-1; the TCRdb call, TRBD2, lacks DNA for checking. The CDR3 has 15 amino acids. CDR1 MRHNA and CDR2 SNTAGT come from the germline V gene. The chain's CDR3 is CASTVLAGGMSEQFF.